Reported below is one TCR beta chain. This entry comes from a study of blood T cell repertoires in COVID-19. Study-level information: Samples came from the United States, Italy and Spain, spanning acute and convalescent COVID-19. T cells, B-cell-depleted T cells, or PBMCs provided the cDNA or gDNA that served as material.

Study processing details: How many nucleated cells were present was estimated from reference gene primer amplification. Produced via immunoSEQ multiplex PCR; TCRdb's table is partial and in-frame only. V, J and clone size are those of that table, while D and trimming were read from the DNA. The table records more than 80,000 clones, 85% to 90% of them present only once. The CDR3 is 15 residues long. V lost 5 bases and J 9 bases, leaving 17 bases between the germline ends. Per the germline V gene, CDR1 is LNHDA and CDR2 is SQIVND (reference sequence). The sample taken for sequencing was peripheral blood. The J gene is TRBJ1-6, the V gene TRBV19; D unresolved. The clonotype was recovered from a man aged 40-55 years with acute or convalescent COVID-19. This chain's CDR3 is CASSPSPTSTSPLHF. For the CDR3, the DNA is TGTGCCAGTAGTCCCTCACCGACATCAACTTCACCCCTCCACTTT.